This entry describes one T cell receptor (beta chain). The data derive from a study of blood T cell repertoires in COVID-19. Study-level background: From the United States, Italy and Spain came samples of acute and convalescent COVID-19. PBMCs, B-cell-depleted T cells, or T cells provided the cDNA or gDNA that made up the material.

The authors' processing: Reference gene primers were amplified, and this amplification served to estimate nucleated cell counts. Only in-frame clones appear in the TCRdb table, and some are missing; sequencing was by immunoSEQ multiplex PCR. The V and J calls and clone size come from that table; D and trimming were worked out from the DNA. The sample holds about 90,000 clones, about 82% seen once. Germline V CDR1 and CDR2: KGHDR, SFDVKD. V was cut by 3 bases and J by 0 bases, with 10 bases left in between. The CDR3 is made up of 16 amino acids. This receptor was obtained from a woman aged 70 to 79 with active or convalescent COVID-19. Material for sequencing was peripheral blood. This chain joins TRBV24-1 and TRBJ1-4; D remains unclear. The CDR3 loop is CATSDGEDATNEKLFF. The CDR3, as DNA: TGTGCCACCAGTGATGGGGAGGACGCAACTAATGAAAAACTGTTTTTT.